This is a list of T cell receptor beta chains from one sample in a study of T cells after yellow fever vaccination. TCRdb passed the 5' RACE reads through MiXCR, listing each CDR3 protein once. The table has about 300,000 distinct CDR3 sequences, under 5% seen once. The sequences come from PBMCs, collected 5 days after the yellow fever booster vaccination. The source of these receptors is a man between 18 and 35 years old who received the YFV17D yellow fever vaccine. Each CDR3 is given with its conserved first and last residue. A D gene is named only where the DNA matches it firmly. Clone size appears in some rows only: once, few, many, or a class for an expanded clone.

j_call	clone_size	cdr3_length	d_call	v_call	cdr3_aa	cdr3_nt
TRBJ1-6	many	15	.	TRBV5-1	CASSLAGTQWSPLHF	TGCGCCAGCAGCTTGGCGGGGACACAGTGGTCACCCCTCCACTTT
TRBJ2-5	.	16	.	TRBV28	CASSSPGSVGWETQYF	TGTGCCAGCAGTAGCCCGGGTTCTGTGGGTTGGGAGACCCAGTACTTC
TRBJ1-6	.	16	TRBD1	TRBV6-5	CASSAGQGGSHSPLHF	TGTGCCAGCAGTGCCGGACAGGGGGGCTCGCATTCACCCCTCCACTTT
TRBJ2-5	few	13	TRBD2	TRBV7-3	CASSAGGSETQYF	TGTGCCAGCAGCGCGGGGGGGTCAGAGACCCAGTACTTC
TRBJ1-6	.	14	.	TRBV11-2	CASRAGSTNSPLHF	TGTGCCTCCCGAGCCGGCAGTACTAATTCACCCCTCCACTTT
TRBJ1-1	few	12	.	TRBV7-2	CASMGMITEAFF	TGTGCCAGCATGGGGATGATCACTGAAGCTTTCTTT
TRBJ1-1	.	16	TRBD1	TRBV7-9	CASSLWDSRAHTEAFF	TGTGCCAGCAGCTTATGGGACAGTAGGGCACACACTGAAGCTTTCTTT
TRBJ2-7	few	16	.	TRBV9	CASSVGSSTDLYEQYF	TGTGCCAGCAGCGTAGGCAGCTCTACCGATCTCTACGAGCAGTACTTC
TRBJ2-5	.	15	TRBD2	TRBV7-2	CASSSLPSGAETQYF	TGTGCCAGCAGCTCCCTACCTAGCGGGGCGGAGACCCAGTACTTC
TRBJ2-5	many	15	.	TRBV7-2	CASSPRMLSGETQYF	TGTGCCAGCAGCCCCCGAATGTTGAGCGGAGAGACCCAGTACTTC
TRBJ2-5	.	11	.	TRBV6-2/TRBV6-3	CALGRGETQYF	TGTGCCCTCGGAAGGGGAGAGACCCAGTACTTC
TRBJ2-1	many	15	.	TRBV5-1	CASSPGGPLGDEQFF	TGCGCCAGCAGCCCTGGCGGGCCCCTCGGCGATGAGCAGTTCTTC
TRBJ2-1	many	19	.	TRBV6-2/TRBV6-3	CASSYSTGTFNEIPNEQFF	TGTGCCAGCAGTTACTCAACCGGGACCTTCAATGAGATCCCCAATGAGCAGTTCTTC
TRBJ1-3	few	12	.	TRBV30	CAWSYPGNTIYF	TGTGCCTGGAGTTACCCCGGAAACACCATATATTTT
TRBJ2-2	few	15	TRBD2	TRBV5-1	CASSFSGGITGELFF	TGCGCCAGCAGCTTTAGCGGGGGAATCACCGGGGAGCTGTTTTTT
TRBJ2-5	many	17	TRBD2	TRBV11-2	CASTLGWTSGAQETQYF	TGTGCCAGCACCCTAGGTTGGACTAGCGGGGCACAAGAGACCCAGTACTTC
TRBJ2-3	few	15	.	TRBV30	CAWSVGGARTDTQYF	TGTGCCTGGAGTGTAGGGGGGGCCCGCACAGATACGCAGTATTTT
TRBJ2-3	many	18	TRBD2	TRBV6-6	CASSLDITSGTSTDTQYF	TGTGCCAGCAGCCTAGACATTACTAGCGGGACGAGCACAGATACGCAGTATTTT
TRBJ1-2	many	14	.	TRBV19	CASKRGSANYGYTF	TGTGCCAGTAAGCGGGGCTCAGCTAACTATGGCTACACCTTC
TRBJ2-1	many	18	TRBD2	TRBV4-3	CASSRLGTGGGSYNEQFF	TGCGCCAGCAGCCGTCTTGGTACGGGGGGTGGTTCCTACAATGAGCAGTTCTTC
TRBJ2-3	few	14	.	TRBV18	CASSPPRGTDTQYF	TGTGCCAGCTCACCACCGCGAGGGACAGATACGCAGTATTTT
TRBJ2-3	.	16	TRBD1	TRBV6-6	CASSYSGTGGVYTQYF	TGTGCCAGCAGTTACTCCGGGACAGGGGGCGTCTATACGCAGTATTTT
TRBJ1-6	.	15	TRBD1	TRBV28	CASTRDGTGNSPLHF	TGTGCCAGCACTCGAGACGGGACAGGGAATTCACCCCTCCACTTT
TRBJ1-4	few	17	TRBD1	TRBV5-1	CASSWGTGSPTNEKLFF	TGCGCCAGCAGCTGGGGGACAGGCTCGCCAACTAATGAAAAACTGTTTTTT
TRBJ1-1	few	13	TRBD1	TRBV20-1	CSARYRGNTEAFF	TGCAGTGCTAGGTACAGGGGGAACACTGAAGCTTTCTTT
TRBJ2-3	.	17	TRBD2	TRBV5-1	CASSLGLAGRFPDTQYF	TGCGCCAGCAGCTTGGGTCTAGCGGGACGTTTTCCAGATACGCAGTATTTT
TRBJ2-1	many	16	TRBD2	TRBV10-3	CAISLIAGNSYNEQFF	TGTGCCATCAGTTTAATAGCGGGGAACTCATACAATGAGCAGTTCTTC
TRBJ2-5	few	20	TRBD1	TRBV12-3/TRBV12-4	CASSFRQGGLLRPFQETQYF	TGTGCCAGCAGTTTCCGACAGGGTGGCCTACTACGTCCCTTCCAAGAGACCCAGTACTTC
TRBJ2-3	many	15	.	TRBV11-2	CASSGLWGRSDTQYF	TGTGCCAGCAGCGGACTGTGGGGTCGGTCAGATACGCAGTATTTT
TRBJ2-7	many	13	.	TRBV9	CASSEHGSYEQYF	TGTGCCAGCAGCGAACATGGGTCCTACGAGCAGTACTTC
TRBJ2-5	many	16	TRBD2	TRBV27	CASSLSASGGGETQYF	TGTGCCAGCAGTTTATCGGCTAGCGGGGGCGGGGAGACCCAGTACTTC
TRBJ2-5	.	14	.	TRBV7-8	CASSTEGGGETQYF	TGTGCCAGCAGCACAGAGGGGGGAGGGGAGACCCAGTACTTC
TRBJ2-3	many	16	TRBD1	TRBV5-1	CASSLAGTGGTDTQYF	TGCGCCAGCAGCTTGGCCGGGACAGGGGGTACAGATACGCAGTATTTT
TRBJ2-2	few	14	.	TRBV12-3/TRBV12-4	CASSRITGTGELFF	TGTGCCAGCAGCAGAATCACAGGGACCGGGGAGCTGTTTTTT
TRBJ1-2	.	14	TRBD1	TRBV12-3/TRBV12-4	CASSWTGSNYGYTF	TGTGCCAGCAGTTGGACAGGGTCTAACTATGGCTACACCTTC
TRBJ2-6	few	16	.	TRBV5-4	CASSLARPSGANVLTF	TGTGCCAGCAGCTTGGCCAGACCCTCTGGGGCCAACGTCCTGACTTTC
TRBJ2-2	many	13	.	TRBV25-1	CASGREHTGELFF	TGTGCCAGCGGTAGGGAACACACCGGGGAGCTGTTTTTT
TRBJ2-2	few	15	.	TRBV20-1	CSARDRSYYTGELFF	TGCAGTGCTAGAGATCGTAGCTACTACACCGGGGAGCTGTTTTTT
TRBJ2-2	many	15	.	TRBV10-3	CAIRDNYREPGELFF	TGTGCCATCAGAGATAATTACAGGGAACCCGGGGAGCTGTTTTTT
TRBJ1-2	few	13	.	TRBV4-1	CASSQLWRVGYTF	TGCGCCAGCAGCCAGCTTTGGAGGGTTGGCTACACCTTC
TRBJ2-5	few	15	.	TRBV5-1	CASSLLPSLQETQYF	TGCGCCAGCAGCTTGTTGCCTAGCCTCCAGGAGACCCAGTACTTC
TRBJ1-1	few	14	.	TRBV29-1	CSVAGRLKRTEAFF	TGCAGCGTTGCGGGGAGACTAAAAAGGACTGAAGCTTTCTTT
TRBJ1-5	few	16	TRBD1	TRBV4-1	CASSWGQGLSNQPQHF	TGCGCCAGCAGCTGGGGACAGGGGTTAAGCAATCAGCCCCAGCATTTT